The 10 T cell receptor beta chains below come from one sample, sequenced in a study of beta chain features in type 1 diabetes. Their specific antigens are unknown. Findings of the study overall: For Type 1 diabetes patients, all four CD4+ subsets carried TCRB CDR3s that were moderately but significantly shorter.

Every isolated RNA sample was fully reverse transcribed, so sequencing captured expressed TCRB transcripts. The assay was immunoSEQ multiplex PCR, and TCRdb's table has in-frame clones only and misses some. The sample shows 300,000 to 450,000 clones, roughly an eighth of them seen only once. What was sequenced was naive CD4+ T cells from blood. Receptor source: a woman under 30 with type 1 diabetes.

There are a few counts of this clone. The rearrangement joins TRBV4-3 to TRBJ2-1; 9 bases match TRBD1. This CDR3 comprises 15 residues. Germline CDR1 reads LGHNA; CDR2 reads YSLEER. V lost 3 bases, J lost 1 base, and 1 base stayed unmatched. CDR3 nucleotide sequence: TGCGCCAGCAGCCACGGACAGGGGTCCTACAATGAGCAGTTCTTC. Translation gives CASSHGQGSYNEQFF.

The chain is built from TRBV25-1 and TRBJ1-2; 11 bases match TRBD1. V dropped 5 bases and J dropped 6; count of bases not matched to a gene: 11. From germline, CDR1 is MGHDK and CDR2 SYGVNS. The CDR3 spans 16 residues. The CDR3: CASSPMDRGPKDGYTF. The DNA of the CDR3 is TGTGCCAGCAGTCCGATGGACAGGGGGCCCAAGGATGGCTACACCTTC.

This clone showed up just a few times. The same CDR3 arises from other DNA sequences in this sample as well. The chain has TRBV7-2 and TRBJ1-1; no definite D call. The germline V gene encodes CDR1 SGHTA and CDR2 FQGNSA. This CDR3 contains 14 residues. Trimming pared 1 base from V and 0 bases from J, leaving 6 bases between. The CDR3 region has the DNA TGTGCCAGCAGCTTAGGCACGGTGAACACTGAAGCTTTCTTT. Translation gives CASSLGTVNTEAFF.

This clone was recorded a few times. V and J are TRBV7-9 and TRBJ2-7, with TRBD2 identical over 10 bases. The CDR3 is 17 amino acids. Germline V gives CDR1 SEHNR, CDR2 FQNEAQ (reference sequence). V shed 7 bases and J 5 bases; nucleotides not matched to a gene: 17. CDR3 amino acids: CASTSPSGRALGDEQYF. Written as DNA, the CDR3 is TGTGCCAGCACCTCTCCCAGCGGGAGGGCCCTCGGGGACGAGCAGTACTTC.

The chain links TRBV30 to TRBJ2-2; D call uncertain. CDR3 length: 11 residues. Trimming removed 0 bases at V and 7 bases at J, with 3 bases between. The germline CDR1 and CDR2 sequences are GTSNPN and SVGIG (reference sequence). In DNA form, the CDR3 reads TGTGCCTGGAGTGTGAGCGGGGAGCTGTTTTTT. This codes for CAWSVSGELFF.

The genes are TRBV27 and TRBJ1-2, with 12 bases aligning to TRBD1. CDR3 size: 14 residues. Looked up from germline, CDR1 is MNHEY and CDR2 is SMNVEV (reference sequence). Trimming cost V 3 bases and J 8 bases; bases outside gene matches: 4. CDR3 loop: CASSLGQGAMGYTF. CDR3 in DNA: TGTGCCAGCAGTTTGGGACAGGGGGCTATGGGCTACACCTTC.

A few counts support this clone. The chain combines TRBV30 with TRBJ2-3; 7 bases are a match to TRBD2. The CDR3 consists of 12 residues. The J segment lost 4 bases and the V segment lost 4 bases, leaving 2 bases of the junction unmatched. CDR1 and CDR2 (germline): GTSNPN, SVGIG (reference sequence). CDR3 bases: TGTGCCTGGACCCGGGGGGCAGATACGCAGTATTTT. This codes for CAWTRGADTQYF.

This clone was counted only a few times. The genes are TRBV7-8 and TRBJ2-3; D is undetermined. CDR3 length: 16 residues. CDR1 is SGHVS, CDR2 FQNEAQ, per germline. The V end lost 5 bases, the J end lost 0 bases, and 15 bases lay between the germline ends. CDR3 nucleotides: TGTGCCAGCAGCCCAGAGGCGCTCGCTAGCACAGATACGCAGTATTTT. This codes for CASSPEALASTDTQYF.

The V call is TRBV4-3, the J call TRBJ2-1; 14 bases line up with TRBD2. The CDR3 loop spans 17 amino acids. Germline trimming cut 11 bases from V and 8 bases from J; bases unmatched to any gene: 17. CDR1 LGHNA and CDR2 YSLEER come from the germline V gene. CDR3 residues: CASRGDPGLAGEDEQFF. In DNA form, the CDR3 reads TGCGCCTCCAGGGGGGACCCGGGACTAGCGGGAGAGGATGAGCAGTTCTTC.

This clone has a handful of counts. The J gene is TRBJ2-2, the V gene TRBV28; a possible D gene is TRBD2 (6 bases). This CDR3 contains 13 residues. Trimming cost V 8 bases and J 4 bases, with 11 bases left between them. The germline V gene has CDR1 MDHEN and CDR2 SYDVKM. The CDR3 spells CASRAGTTGELFF. CDR3 DNA: TGTGCCAGCCGGGCGGGAACCACCGGGGAGCTGTTTTTT. Drawing the rest from reference TRBV28 and TRBJ2-2, the complete variable domain is DVKVTQSSRYLVKRTGEKVFLECVQDMDHENMFWYRQDPGLGLRLIYFSYDVKMKEKGDIPEGYSVSREKKERFSLILESASTNQTSMYLCASRAGTTGELFFGEGSRLTVL.